These 20 T cell receptor beta chains originate from one sample sequenced in a study of T cell clonotyping in hematopoietic cell transplantation. TCRdb's copy holds only in-frame clones and misses some; the assay was immunoSEQ multiplex PCR. In the table there are roughly 37,000 clones, over 70% of which are singletons. The specimen sequenced was peripheral blood mononuclear cells. The receptor set was obtained from a woman in her forties in good health. Some clones in this sample may be carry-over from other donors' samples.

This rearrangement joins TRBV9 to TRBJ2-5, with TRBD2 identical over 12 bases. The length of the CDR3 is 19 residues. V gave up 3 bases and J gave up 1 base; unmatched junction bases: 13. Germline V gene data show CDR1 as SGDLS and CDR2 as YYNGEE. DNA for the CDR3: TGTGCCAGCAGCGGAGGACTAGCGGGGCCCTTGCGTTTCCAAGAGACCCAGTACTTC. Residues: CASSGGLAGPLRFQETQYF.

The DNA of the CDR3 is TGTGCCAGCAGCCAAGAGTTACCCGGGACAGACCCTACTTTCCTGGAACAGTACTTC. This translates into CASSQELPGTDPTFLEQYF. J is TRBJ2-7 and V is TRBV4-2; 7 bases fit TRBD1. Germline V gene data show CDR1 as LGHNA and CDR2 as YNFKEQ. J lost 10 bases, V lost 0 bases, and 24 bases had no gene match. The CDR3 is 19 amino acids.

In its sample, this clone was seen a few times. The genes are TRBV7-3 and TRBJ2-7; D is tentatively TRBD1 or TRBD2 (6 bases each). CDR1 SGHTA and CDR2 FQGTGA come from the germline V gene. The CDR3 length is 14 residues. Trimming shortened V by 6 bases and J by 5 bases, and 17 bases separated the two germline ends. The CDR3 DNA reads as TGTGCCAGCAGTGTGGGGGGCCTTCGGAACGAGCAGTACTTC. As protein: CASSVGGLRNEQYF. The full variable domain, completed using reference TRBV7-3 and TRBJ2-7, is GAGVSQTPSNKVTEKGKYVELRCDPISGHTALYWYRQSLGQGPEFLIYFQGTGAADDSGLPNDRFFAVRPEGSVSTLKIQRTERGDSAVYLCASSVGGLRNEQYFGPGTRLTVT.

CDR3 nucleotides: TGTGCCAGTAGTATACCGTCGGACACTGAAGCTTTCTTT. Its translation is CASSIPSDTEAFF. V usage is TRBV19 and J usage is TRBJ1-1, with D uncertain. This CDR3 is 13 amino acids long. V was clipped by 2 bases and J by 3 bases, with 7 bases between them. Germline CDR1 and CDR2: LNHDA and SQIVND (reference sequence).

This sequence joins TRBV28 and TRBJ2-7, with D hard to call. CDR1 and CDR2 (germline): MDHEN, SYDVKM. V shed 3 bases and J shed 3 bases, with 6 bases lying between them. This CDR3 has 12 residues. CDR3 sequence: CASSFIGYEQYF. In nucleotides, the CDR3 is TGTGCCAGCAGTTTCATAGGCTACGAGCAGTACTTC.

The chain uses TRBV5-1 and TRBJ2-7, with TRBD2 matching over 8 bases. The CDR3 spans 16 residues. Per the germline V gene, CDR1 is SGHRS and CDR2 is YFSETQ. Trimming at V came to 4 bases and at J to 6 bases, leaving 15 bases not matched to a gene. In DNA, the CDR3 is TGCGCCAGCAGCCCGGGCGGACTAGCCTGGTTGCGCGAGCAGTACTTC. Translating it yields CASSPGGLAWLREQYF. Drawing the rest from reference TRBV5-1 and TRBJ2-7, the complete variable domain is KAGVTQTPRYLIKTRGQQVTLSCSPISGHRSVSWYQQTPGQGLQFLFEYFSETQRNKGNFPGRFSGRQFSNSRSEMNVSTLELGDSALYLCASSPGGLAWLREQYFGPGTRLTVT.

The genes are TRBV25-1 and TRBJ1-2; D not resolved. Germline V gives CDR1 MGHDK, CDR2 SYGVNS. V was shortened by 6 bases and J by 0 bases, with 5 bases between the two germline ends. The CDR3 loop spans 12 amino acids. The CDR3 reads CASREANYGYTF. The CDR3 DNA follows: TGTGCCAGCAGGGAAGCTAACTATGGCTACACCTTC.

The chain is built from TRBV29-1 and TRBJ2-7; a weak D match, TRBD1 (5 bases). The germline V gene encodes CDR1 SQVTM and CDR2 ANQGSEA. Trimming removed 4 bases from V and 4 bases from J, with 14 bases in between. The length of the CDR3 is 13 residues. CDR3 in DNA: TGCAGCGTTGGGGCCTCCAAGGGGTACGAGCAGTACTTC. Amino acids: CSVGASKGYEQYF.

The chain is built from TRBV27 and TRBJ1-2; D is unclear. Germline CDR1 reads MNHEY; CDR2 reads SMNVEV (reference sequence). V was trimmed by 8 bases and J by 4 bases, leaving 17 bases between them. This CDR3 comprises 14 residues. CDR3 bases: TGTGCCAGCGGAATGTTGGGAATTACCTATGGCTACACCTTC. Its translation: CASGMLGITYGYTF.

The rearrangement uses TRBV7-9 and TRBJ2-1, with a weak D call TRBD1 (5 bases). Germline V gene lookup returns CDR1 SEHNR and CDR2 FQNEAQ (reference sequence). The CDR3 runs to 17 residues. Trimming took off 4 bases at V and 0 bases at J, with 16 bases between the two ends. CDR3 region: CASSSAYQGVSYNEQFF. In DNA, the CDR3 is TGTGCCAGCAGCTCCGCTTATCAGGGCGTCTCCTACAATGAGCAGTTCTTC.

J is TRBJ2-2 and V is TRBV4-2, with D unresolved. There are 16 residues in the CDR3. Germline V gene data show CDR1 as LGHNA and CDR2 as YNFKEQ. Trimming removed 1 base at V and 0 bases at J, with 9 bases between. CDR3 in amino acids: CASSQVSHSNTGELFF. CDR3 DNA: TGTGCCAGCAGCCAAGTGTCTCACTCGAACACCGGGGAGCTGTTTTTT.

The chain couples TRBV5-1 to TRBJ2-1, with TRBD2 matching over 9 bases. This CDR3 comprises 16 residues. The germline V gene encodes CDR1 SGHRS and CDR2 YFSETQ. V shed 1 base, J shed 6 bases, and the junction held 8 bases outside the gene matches. The CDR3 region has the DNA TGCGCCAGCAGCTTGAGTAGCGGGAGTAAGGGCAATGAGCAGTTCTTC. Its protein product is CASSLSSGSKGNEQFF.

The V and J genes are TRBV5-4 and TRBJ2-3, with D maybe TRBD2 (5 bases). CDR1 is SGHNT and CDR2 is YYREEE in the germline V gene (reference sequence). The CDR3 is made up of 14 amino acids. The V gene lost 0 bases and the J gene lost 4 bases, with 9 bases spanning the gap. CDR3 nucleotides: TGTGCCAGCAGCTTGGAGAGCGGCCCAGATACGCAGTATTTT. Protein product: CASSLESGPDTQYF.

This clone appeared a few times. The chain joins TRBV5-1 to TRBJ1-1, with no clear D. This CDR3 has 13 amino acids. Per germline, CDR1 SGHRS and CDR2 YFSETQ. Trimming pared 0 bases from V and 3 bases from J, leaving 6 bases between. CDR3 in DNA: TGCGCCAGCAGCTTGGATGGGGACACTGAAGCTTTCTTT. Protein product: CASSLDGDTEAFF.

The J gene is TRBJ1-4, the V gene TRBV5-1; 9 bases align to TRBD1. J gave up 8 bases and V 4 bases, and 6 bases lay outside the gene matches. This CDR3 region has 14 residues. Germline V gene data show CDR1 as SGHRS and CDR2 as YFSETQ. CDR3 in DNA: TGCGCCAGCAGCAGGGACAGGGAGTACGAAAAACTGTTTTTT. Protein sequence: CASSRDREYEKLFF. Complete variable domain (other parts from reference TRBV5-1 and TRBJ1-4): KAGVTQTPRYLIKTRGQQVTLSCSPISGHRSVSWYQQTPGQGLQFLFEYFSETQRNKGNFPGRFSGRQFSNSRSEMNVSTLELGDSALYLCASSRDREYEKLFFGSGTQLSVL.

This sequence joins TRBV6-5 and TRBJ1-2, with D maybe TRBD1 (5 bases). Trimming left V 10 bases short and J 3 bases short, with 18 bases between. The CDR3 has 14 residues. Germline-derived CDR1 and CDR2 are MNHEY and SVGAGI. This CDR3 reads CATAPIKGDYGYTF. The CDR3, as DNA: TGTGCCACCGCGCCAATAAAAGGGGACTATGGCTACACCTTC.

The gene calls are TRBV9 and TRBJ2-5; D is undetermined. The germline V and J ends were trimmed by 3 bases and 4 bases, with 7 bases remaining between them. The CDR3 covers 12 residues. Germline-derived CDR1 and CDR2 are SGDLS and YYNGEE. The CDR3 sequence is CASSGAAETQYF. The DNA for the CDR3 is TGTGCCAGCAGCGGGGCAGCAGAGACCCAGTACTTC.

The rearrangement uses TRBV28 and TRBJ2-2, with a possible D match to TRBD2 (6 bases). Germline values: CDR1 MDHEN, CDR2 SYDVKM. Deletions cut 3 bases from V and 4 bases from J, with 15 bases between. CDR3 length: 16 residues. Here the CDR3 DNA reads TGTGCCAGCAGTTTCCGTCCGGGAGAGGGCACCGGGGAGCTGTTTTTT. Amino acid sequence: CASSFRPGEGTGELFF. Filled out from reference TRBV28 and TRBJ2-2, the complete variable domain reads DVKVTQSSRYLVKRTGEKVFLECVQDMDHENMFWYRQDPGLGLRLIYFSYDVKMKEKGDIPEGYSVSREKKERFSLILESASTNQTSMYLCASSFRPGEGTGELFFGEGSRLTVL.

The gene calls are TRBV11-2 and TRBJ2-2, with 9 bases aligning to TRBD2. Germline-derived CDR1 and CDR2 are SGHAT and FQNNGV. The junction had 6 bases not matched to a gene; V was cut back by 5 bases and J by 5 bases. The CDR3 has 15 residues. CDR3 sequence reads: CASSPGLAGTGELFF. DNA for the CDR3: TGTGCCAGCAGCCCCGGGCTAGCGGGAACCGGGGAGCTGTTTTTT. The variable domain in full, with the rest retrieved from reference TRBV11-2 and TRBJ2-2, is EAGVAQSPRYKIIEKRQSVAFWCNPISGHATLYWYQQILGQGPKLLIQFQNNGVVDDSQLPKDRFSAERLKGVDSTLKIQPAKLEDSAVYLCASSPGLAGTGELFFGEGSRLTVL.

The chain employs TRBV7-2 and TRBJ2-7; D might be TRBD2 (6 bases). The V gene's germline CDR1 is SGHTA and CDR2 FQGNSA. Trimming took 1 base from V and 4 from J, leaving 11 bases between them. The CDR3 runs to 14 residues. CDR3: CASSLGAGPYEQYF. The CDR3 nucleotides are TGTGCCAGCAGCTTAGGGGCGGGACCATACGAGCAGTACTTC.